This is a list of T cell receptor beta chains from one sample in a study of Ad26.COV2.S vaccination and SARS-CoV-2 variants. The table came from immunoSEQ multiplex PCR; TCRdb's copy has only in-frame clones and leaves some out. The sample has some 300,000 clones; over 80% are singletons. Sequenced material: peripheral blood, taken in a trial of Ad26.COV2.S vaccine versus placebo. Receptors were obtained from a person between 18 and 65 years old who received the Ad26.COV2.S COVID-19 vaccine or a placebo. Both conserved end residues are part of each CDR3. Each record gives: V gene, J gene, D gene, CDR3 protein. The D gene is left open where the match is weak.

TRBV5-4	TRBJ2-7	NA	CASSPSGTLREQYF
TRBV4-1	TRBJ1-2	NA	CASSQAQVYGYTF
TRBV11-3	TRBJ2-7	NA	CASSLDSQGIEQYF
TRBV4-1	TRBJ1-6	TRBD1	CASSQRTDRVDFWGSLHF
TRBV6-6	TRBJ1-2	NA	CASSIQSNYGYTF
TRBV7-9	TRBJ1-2	NA	CASSNFAGGWGAGTVYGYTF
TRBV6-2/TRBV6-3	TRBJ2-4	TRBD1	CASSYLTGQGAAKNIQYF
TRBV3-1/TRBV3-2	TRBJ2-7	TRBD1	CASSPGTGVYEQYF
TRBV5-5	TRBJ1-1	NA	CASSFSPSDTEAFF
TRBV6-1	TRBJ1-6	NA	CASSEGNSYNSPLHF
TRBV24-1	TRBJ2-1	NA	CATSDFSQGLNEQFF
TRBV7-6	TRBJ1-1	NA	CASSLGQGMNTEAFF
TRBV7-6	TRBJ1-1	NA	CASSPPEGVAFF
TRBV18	TRBJ1-3	NA	CASSPDSSGNTIYF
TRBV5-1	TRBJ2-2	TRBD1	CASRGQGDTGELFF
TRBV3-1/TRBV3-2	TRBJ1-6	NA	CASIGSYNSPLHF
TRBV10-3	TRBJ1-2	NA	CAISEWNSGVGYTF
TRBV7-3	TRBJ1-1	NA	CATSPEQLNTEAFF
TRBV18	TRBJ1-6	TRBD1	CASSTSGQGSAPLHF
TRBV9	TRBJ1-3	TRBD1	CASSGQGTVSGNTIYF
TRBV18	TRBJ1-4	NA	CASSPSDNEKLFF
TRBV15	TRBJ2-3	NA	CATSRDPQGGTDTQYF
TRBV5-6	TRBJ1-5	NA	CASSSRGVGNQPQHF
TRBV6-6	TRBJ2-2	TRBD2	CASSLLAGGYLSGELFF
TRBV29-1	TRBJ2-1	TRBD1	CSVGQGVAYNEQFF
TRBV6-5	TRBJ2-7	NA	CASSPGSSYEQYF
TRBV6-2/TRBV6-3	TRBJ2-7	NA	CASSYSQAYEQYF
TRBV5-1	TRBJ2-7	TRBD1	CASSSAGYRGQLF
TRBV5-1	TRBJ2-7	TRBD1	CASSPGTGVGYEQYF
TRBV6-5	TRBJ1-6	NA	CASSRSRAGDSPLHF
TRBV5-1	TRBJ1-2	TRBD1	CASSSDRAIGGYTF
TRBV2	TRBJ2-3	NA	CASSDRAKGTDTQYF
TRBV7-9	TRBJ1-4	TRBD1	CASSSQGATNEKLFF
TRBV2	TRBJ1-3	TRBD1	CASSASGTGMYRNTIYF
TRBV7-3	TRBJ1-2	NA	CASSLRIPKSSGYTF
TRBV2	TRBJ2-5	NA	CASSEGGGRETQYF
TRBV2	TRBJ1-6	NA	CASSLLSYNSPLHF
TRBV6-1	TRBJ2-6	NA	CASSDRGAGANVLTF
TRBV27	TRBJ2-7	TRBD1	CASSITGGGFYEQYF
TRBV18	TRBJ1-1	TRBD1	CASSEGQGLMNTEAFF
TRBV10-3	TRBJ1-5	NA	CAIGVGQGQPQHF
TRBV18	TRBJ2-7	NA	CASRRARDSSYEQYF
TRBV20-1	TRBJ1-6	NA	CSASVRVSYNSPLHF
TRBV7-3	TRBJ1-5	NA	CASSPPGVGLISQPQHF
TRBV2	TRBJ2-7	TRBD2	CASSEDGGLAGAPYEQYF
TRBV15	TRBJ1-1	NA	CATSRDFAGSEAFF